This T cell receptor (beta chain) was obtained from a study of CD8+ T cells in alopecia areata. Study findings and constraints: Mouse data revealed clearer TCR sharing than patient data did, a gap possibly tied to HLA. The study found higher clonality in lesional than normal scalp, especially in alopecia totalis/universalis.

Following RNA extraction, reverse transcription yielded cDNA that acted as the sequencing template. Profiling relied on immunoSEQ multiplex PCR, and the TCRdb table lists in-frame clones only, not all of them. The table includes about 120,000 clones, roughly 50% detected once. Germline V gene data show CDR1 as SQVTM and CDR2 as ANQGSEA. V was shortened by 3 bases and J by 1 base, with 9 bases between the two germline ends. The CDR3 spans 13 residues. Turning to this clone: What it recognizes is unknown. The sample holds other DNA sequences that translate to the same CDR3.

The TCR sequence derives from a human donor with alopecia areata. V is TRBV29-1 and J is TRBJ1-1; no definite D call. Sequencing was carried out using NKG2D-low CD8+ T cells sorted from blood. CDR3 sequence reads: CSVDRGRNTEAFF. In DNA, the CDR3 is TGCAGCGTTGATAGAGGGCGGAACACTGAAGCTTTCTTT.